The 13 T cell receptor beta chains below all came from one sample that was sequenced in a study of blood T cell repertoires in COVID-19. Method: immunoSEQ multiplex PCR; TCRdb's copy keeps in-frame clones and lacks some. The top ten hold roughly 3.2% of the sample, which has around 150,000 clones, roughly nine tenths seen once. The sequencing input was peripheral blood. The receptors here all came from an older woman with active COVID-19.

The chain employs TRBV7-2 and TRBJ2-3; 8 bases fit TRBD2. CDR1 and CDR2 from the germline V gene are SGHTA and FQGNSA. The CDR3 consists of 17 residues. The J segment lost 4 bases and the V segment lost 6 bases, leaving 15 bases of the junction unmatched. The CDR3 region has the DNA TGTGCCAGCAGTCTAGGCGGCGGCGGGAGGCGGGCAGATACGCAGTATTTT. Protein sequence: CASSLGGGGRRADTQYF. The full variable domain, completed using reference TRBV7-2 and TRBJ2-3, is GAGVSQSPSNKVTEKGKDVELRCDPISGHTALYWYRQSLGQGLEFLIYFQGNSAPDKSGLPSDRFSAERTGGSVSTLTIQRTQQEDSAVYLCASSLGGGGRRADTQYFGPGTRLTVL.

CDR3 sequence reads: CASSQVGGRSDNYGYTF. The CDR3 DNA follows: TGTGCCAGCAGCCAAGTAGGGGGACGGTCCGATAACTATGGCTACACCTTC. The chain uses TRBV3-1 (or the pseudogene TRBV3-2) and TRBJ1-2; D is possibly TRBD1 (6 bases). The germline gives CDR1 LGHDT, CDR2 YNNKEL (reference sequence). The ends were cut back, 1 base at V and 1 base at J, with 16 bases in the middle. This CDR3 contains 17 residues.

The chain uses TRBV29-1 and TRBJ2-7, with D maybe TRBD2 (7 bases). There are 11 residues in the CDR3. CDR1 is SQVTM, CDR2 ANQGSEA, per germline. The ends were cut back, 6 bases at V and 6 bases at J, with 12 bases in the middle. The CDR3 protein is CSVTGGAEQYF. CDR3 coding DNA: TGCAGCGTGACGGGGGGCGCCGAGCAGTACTTC.

The V and J genes are TRBV9 and TRBJ2-2; D might be TRBD2 (5 bases). This CDR3 contains 15 residues. Germline V gene lookup returns CDR1 SGDLS and CDR2 YYNGEE. V dropped 4 bases and J dropped 0 bases, with 10 bases sitting between them. This chain's CDR3 is CASSTRTSNTGELFF. CDR3 sequence (DNA): TGTGCCAGCAGCACCCGGACTTCGAACACCGGGGAGCTGTTTTTT.

The CDR3 is CASSLRASGRPYNEQFF. DNA for the CDR3: TGTGCCAGTAGTCTCCGAGCGAGCGGGAGGCCCTACAATGAGCAGTTCTTC. The rearrangement joins TRBV19 to TRBJ2-1; TRBD2 matches 9 bases. Germline values: CDR1 LNHDA, CDR2 SQIVND (reference sequence). Trimming removed 5 bases from V and 2 bases from J; junction bases left unmatched: 10. CDR3 length: 17 amino acids.

V usage is TRBV5-1 and J usage is TRBJ2-3; the D gene is possibly TRBD2 (6 bases). Trimming left V 1 base short and J 4 bases short, with 13 bases between. Germline V CDR1 and CDR2: SGHRS, YFSETQ. CDR3 length: 15 residues. For the CDR3, the DNA is TGCGCCAGCAGCTTGCGGTCCCCTAGCGCAGATACGCAGTATTTT. Encoded protein: CASSLRSPSADTQYF.

V usage is TRBV5-1 and J usage is TRBJ2-1, with TRBD2 matching 12 bases. V was clipped by 4 bases and J by 10 bases; unmatched bases: 18. The CDR3 length is 18 residues. Germline V CDR1 and CDR2: SGHRS, YFSETQ. Written as DNA, the CDR3 is TGCGCCAGCAGCCCAGGAAACCGACTAGCGGGAGTCAGGAGCGAGCAGTTCTTC. Its translation: CASSPGNRLAGVRSEQFF. The variable domain in full, with the rest retrieved from reference TRBV5-1 and TRBJ2-1, is KAGVTQTPRYLIKTRGQQVTLSCSPISGHRSVSWYQQTPGQGLQFLFEYFSETQRNKGNFPGRFSGRQFSNSRSEMNVSTLELGDSALYLCASSPGNRLAGVRSEQFFGPGTRLTVL.

The rearrangement joins TRBV28 to TRBJ1-1, with D unresolved. The CDR3 consists of 12 residues. Per the germline V gene, CDR1 is MDHEN and CDR2 is SYDVKM. Trimming removed 6 bases at V and 3 bases at J, with 8 bases between. The CDR3 protein is CASSPLYTEAFF. CDR3 in DNA: TGTGCCAGCAGCCCCCTGTACACTGAAGCTTTCTTT.

V and J are TRBV5-6 and TRBJ1-6; D gene ambiguous. Trimming stripped 2 bases from V and 8 bases from J, with 11 bases between. CDR1 and CDR2 (germline): SGHDT, YYEEEE. The CDR3 runs to 14 residues. CDR3 DNA sequence: TGTGCCAGCAGCTTCGGGGTAAGGGATTCACCCCTCCACTTT. Its translation is CASSFGVRDSPLHF.

This chain joins TRBV28 and TRBJ2-3; the match to TRBD2 covers 7 bases. The V gene end was trimmed by 7 bases and the J gene end by 8 bases; junction bases not matched to a gene: 9. Germline V gives CDR1 MDHEN, CDR2 SYDVKM. CDR3 length: 13 residues. The CDR3, as DNA: TGTGCCAGCAACCCGCCGGGGGAGGGTACGCAGTATTTT. Its protein is CASNPPGEGTQYF. The full variable domain, in which reference TRBV28 and TRBJ2-3 provide the parts outside the CDR3, is DVKVTQSSRYLVKRTGEKVFLECVQDMDHENMFWYRQDPGLGLRLIYFSYDVKMKEKGDIPEGYSVSREKKERFSLILESASTNQTSMYLCASNPPGEGTQYFGPGTRLTVL.

The V gene is TRBV7-2, the J gene TRBJ1-3; D ambiguous. V dropped 2 bases and J dropped 0 bases, with 11 bases sitting between them. Per germline, CDR1 SGHTA and CDR2 FQGNSA. The CDR3 runs 16 residues. The DNA for the CDR3 is TGTGCCAGCAGCTTAATTAGTATCTCCTCTGGAAACACCATATATTTT. This codes for CASSLISISSGNTIYF.

The CDR3 sequence is CASSQDPSGKGGELFF. Here the CDR3 DNA reads TGTGCCAGCAGCCAAGATCCTAGCGGGAAAGGCGGGGAGCTGTTTTTT. The chain links TRBV4-2 to TRBJ2-2, with 9 nucleotides matching TRBD2. Germline V gene data show CDR1 as LGHNA and CDR2 as YNFKEQ. The CDR3 has 16 amino acids. The junction had 6 bases not matched to a gene; V was cut back by 0 bases and J by 7 bases.

In this sample, this clone turned up a few times. Other DNA sequences from this sample encode an identical CDR3 as well. The chain combines TRBV9 with TRBJ1-1; D unclear. The CDR3 sequence is 13 residues long. V was clipped by 0 bases and J by 1 base, with 4 bases between them. From germline, CDR1 is SGDLS and CDR2 YYNGEE. The CDR3 here is CASSVAGNTEAFF. For the CDR3, the DNA is TGTGCCAGCAGCGTAGCCGGGAACACTGAAGCTTTCTTT. Based on the CDR3 plus reference TRBV9 and TRBJ1-1, the full variable domain is DSGVTQTPKHLITATGQRVTLRCSPRSGDLSVYWYQQSLDQGLQFLIQYYNGEERAKGNILERFSAQQFPDLHSELNLSSLELGDSALYFCASSVAGNTEAFFGQGTRLTVV.